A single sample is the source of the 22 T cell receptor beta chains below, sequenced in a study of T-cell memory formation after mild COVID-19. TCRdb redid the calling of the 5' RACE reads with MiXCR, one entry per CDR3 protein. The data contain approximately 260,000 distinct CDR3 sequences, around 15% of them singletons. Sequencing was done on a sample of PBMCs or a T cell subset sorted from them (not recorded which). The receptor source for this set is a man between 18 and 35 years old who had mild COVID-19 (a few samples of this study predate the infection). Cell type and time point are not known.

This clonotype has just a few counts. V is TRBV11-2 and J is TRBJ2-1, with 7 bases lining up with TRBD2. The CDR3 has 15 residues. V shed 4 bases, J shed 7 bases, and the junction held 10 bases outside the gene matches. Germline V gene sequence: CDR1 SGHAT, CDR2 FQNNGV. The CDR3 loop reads CASSSEAGTGNEQFF. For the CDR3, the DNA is TGTGCCAGCAGCTCTGAAGCGGGGACTGGGAATGAGCAGTTCTTC. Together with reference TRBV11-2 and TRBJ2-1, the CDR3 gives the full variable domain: EAGVAQSPRYKIIEKRQSVAFWCNPISGHATLYWYQQILGQGPKLLIQFQNNGVVDDSQLPKDRFSAERLKGVDSTLKIQPAKLEDSAVYLCASSSEAGTGNEQFFGPGTRLTVL.

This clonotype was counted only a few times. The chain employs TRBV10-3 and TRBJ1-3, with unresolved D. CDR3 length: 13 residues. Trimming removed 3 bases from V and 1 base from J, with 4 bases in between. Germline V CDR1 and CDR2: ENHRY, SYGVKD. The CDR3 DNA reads TGTGCCATCAGTGAAGATTCTGGAAACACCATATATTTT. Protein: CAISEDSGNTIYF.

The CDR3 sequence is CAISGTTSGFNEQFF. CDR3 sequence (DNA): TGTGCCATCAGTGGAACGACTAGCGGATTCAATGAGCAGTTCTTC. V usage is TRBV10-3 and J usage is TRBJ2-1; 9 nucleotides align to TRBD2. The CDR3 has 15 residues. Trimming took 4 bases from V and 6 from J; bases not matched to a gene: 7. CDR1 ENHRY and CDR2 SYGVKD come from the germline V gene.

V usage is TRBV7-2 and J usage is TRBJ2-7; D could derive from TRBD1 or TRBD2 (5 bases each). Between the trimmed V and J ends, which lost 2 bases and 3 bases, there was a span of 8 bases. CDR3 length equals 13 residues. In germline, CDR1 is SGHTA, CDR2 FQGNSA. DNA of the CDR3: TGTGCCAGCAGCTTAACGAGGGGCTACGAGCAGTACGTC. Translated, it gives CASSLTRGYEQYV.

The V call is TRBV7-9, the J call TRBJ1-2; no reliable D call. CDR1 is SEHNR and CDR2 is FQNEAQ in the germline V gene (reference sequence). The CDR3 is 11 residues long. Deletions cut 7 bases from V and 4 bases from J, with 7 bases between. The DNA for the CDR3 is TGTGCCAGCACTCCCCCCTATGGCTACACCTTC. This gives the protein CASTPPYGYTF.

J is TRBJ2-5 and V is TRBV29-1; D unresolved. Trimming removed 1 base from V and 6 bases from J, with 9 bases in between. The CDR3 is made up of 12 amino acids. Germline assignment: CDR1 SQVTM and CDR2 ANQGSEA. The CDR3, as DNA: TGCAGCGTTGAAGGGAATGGGAAGACCCAGTACTTC. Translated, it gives CSVEGNGKTQYF.

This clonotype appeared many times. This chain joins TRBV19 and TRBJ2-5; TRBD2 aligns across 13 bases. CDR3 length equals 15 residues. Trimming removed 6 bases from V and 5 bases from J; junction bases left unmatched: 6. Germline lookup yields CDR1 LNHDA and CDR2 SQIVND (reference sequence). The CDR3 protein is CASSLTSGGFETQYF. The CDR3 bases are TGTGCCAGTAGCTTGACTAGCGGGGGGTTTGAGACCCAGTACTTC.

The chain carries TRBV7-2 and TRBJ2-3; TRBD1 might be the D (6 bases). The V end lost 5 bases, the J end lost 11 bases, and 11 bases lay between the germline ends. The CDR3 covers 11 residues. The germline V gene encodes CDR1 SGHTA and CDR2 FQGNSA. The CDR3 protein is CASSKTGLQYF. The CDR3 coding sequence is TGTGCCAGCAGCAAGACAGGCCTGCAGTATTTT.

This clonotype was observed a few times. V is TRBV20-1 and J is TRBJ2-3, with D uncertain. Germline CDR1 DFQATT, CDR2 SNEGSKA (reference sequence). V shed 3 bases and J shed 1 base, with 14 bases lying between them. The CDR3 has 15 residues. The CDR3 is CSASGVGSGTDTQYF. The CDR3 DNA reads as TGCAGTGCTAGTGGGGTAGGGTCCGGCACAGATACGCAGTATTTT.

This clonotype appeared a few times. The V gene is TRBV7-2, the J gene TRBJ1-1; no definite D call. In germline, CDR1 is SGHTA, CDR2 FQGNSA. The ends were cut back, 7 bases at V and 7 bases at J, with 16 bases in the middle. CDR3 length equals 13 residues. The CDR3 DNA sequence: TGTGCCAGCACCTCCTCAAATGGCGGTGAAGCTTTCTTT. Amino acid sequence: CASTSSNGGEAFF. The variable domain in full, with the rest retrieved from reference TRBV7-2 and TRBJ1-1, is GAGVSQSPSNKVTEKGKDVELRCDPISGHTALYWYRQSLGQGLEFLIYFQGNSAPDKSGLPSDRFSAERTGGSVSTLTIQRTQQEDSAVYLCASTSSNGGEAFFGQGTRLTVV.

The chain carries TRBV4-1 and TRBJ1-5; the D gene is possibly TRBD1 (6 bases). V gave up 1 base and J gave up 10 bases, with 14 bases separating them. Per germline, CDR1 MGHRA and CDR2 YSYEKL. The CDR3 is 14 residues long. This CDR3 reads CASSQGTDQGPQHF. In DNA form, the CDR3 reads TGCGCCAGCAGCCAAGGGACAGACCAAGGACCCCAGCATTTT.

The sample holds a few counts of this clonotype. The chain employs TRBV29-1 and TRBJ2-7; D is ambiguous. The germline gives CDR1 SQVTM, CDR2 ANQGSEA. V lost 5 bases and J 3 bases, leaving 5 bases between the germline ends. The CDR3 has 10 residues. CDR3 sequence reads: CSVRDYEQYF. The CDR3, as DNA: TGCAGCGTTCGAGACTACGAGCAGTACTTC.

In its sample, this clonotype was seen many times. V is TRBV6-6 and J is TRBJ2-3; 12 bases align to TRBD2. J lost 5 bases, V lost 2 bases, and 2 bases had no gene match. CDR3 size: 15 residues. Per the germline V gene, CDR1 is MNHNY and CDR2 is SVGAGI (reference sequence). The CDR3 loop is CASSYLAGGLDTQYF. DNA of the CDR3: TGTGCCAGCAGTTACCTAGCGGGGGGGCTAGATACGCAGTATTTT.

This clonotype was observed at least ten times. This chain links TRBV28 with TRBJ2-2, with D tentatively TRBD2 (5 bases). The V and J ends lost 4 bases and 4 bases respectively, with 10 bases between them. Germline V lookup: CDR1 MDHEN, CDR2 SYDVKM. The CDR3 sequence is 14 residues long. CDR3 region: CASSSAGLTGELFF. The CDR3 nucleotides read TGTGCCAGCAGTTCGGCGGGTCTCACCGGGGAGCTGTTTTTT. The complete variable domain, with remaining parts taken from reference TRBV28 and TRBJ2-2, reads DVKVTQSSRYLVKRTGEKVFLECVQDMDHENMFWYRQDPGLGLRLIYFSYDVKMKEKGDIPEGYSVSREKKERFSLILESASTNQTSMYLCASSSAGLTGELFFGEGSRLTVL.

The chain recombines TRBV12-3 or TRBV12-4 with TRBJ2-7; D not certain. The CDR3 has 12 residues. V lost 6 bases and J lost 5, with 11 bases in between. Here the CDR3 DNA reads TGTGCCAGCAGCCAAACCCGTCACGAGCAGTACTTC. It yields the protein CASSQTRHEQYF.

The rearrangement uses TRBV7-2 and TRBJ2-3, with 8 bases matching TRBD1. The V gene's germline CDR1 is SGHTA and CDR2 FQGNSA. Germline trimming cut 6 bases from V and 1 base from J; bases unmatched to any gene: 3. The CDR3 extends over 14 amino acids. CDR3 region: CASRDRGGTDTQYF. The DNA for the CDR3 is TGTGCCAGCAGAGACAGGGGTGGCACAGATACGCAGTATTTT. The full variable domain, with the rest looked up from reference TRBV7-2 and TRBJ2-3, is GAGVSQSPSNKVTEKGKDVELRCDPISGHTALYWYRQSLGQGLEFLIYFQGNSAPDKSGLPSDRFSAERTGGSVSTLTIQRTQQEDSAVYLCASRDRGGTDTQYFGPGTRLTVL.

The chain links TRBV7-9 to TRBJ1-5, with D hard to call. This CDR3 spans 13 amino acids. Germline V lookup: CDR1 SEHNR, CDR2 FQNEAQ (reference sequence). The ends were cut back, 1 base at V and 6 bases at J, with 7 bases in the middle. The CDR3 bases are TGTGCCAGCAGCTTAGACCCGGGTCAGCCCCAGCATTTT. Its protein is CASSLDPGQPQHF.

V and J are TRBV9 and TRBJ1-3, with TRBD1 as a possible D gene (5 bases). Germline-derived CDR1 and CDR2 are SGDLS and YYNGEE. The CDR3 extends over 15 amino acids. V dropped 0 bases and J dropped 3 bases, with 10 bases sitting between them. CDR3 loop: CASSVGGTVGNTIYF. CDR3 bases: TGTGCCAGCAGCGTAGGAGGGACGGTTGGAAACACCATATATTTT.

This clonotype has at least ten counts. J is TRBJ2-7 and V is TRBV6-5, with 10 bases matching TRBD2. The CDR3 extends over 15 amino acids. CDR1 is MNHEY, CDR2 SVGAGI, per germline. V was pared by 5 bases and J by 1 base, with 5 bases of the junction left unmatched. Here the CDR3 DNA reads TGTGCCAGCAGTCCTAGCGGGGGTGGTTCCTACGAGCAGTACGTC. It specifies CASSPSGGGSYEQYV.

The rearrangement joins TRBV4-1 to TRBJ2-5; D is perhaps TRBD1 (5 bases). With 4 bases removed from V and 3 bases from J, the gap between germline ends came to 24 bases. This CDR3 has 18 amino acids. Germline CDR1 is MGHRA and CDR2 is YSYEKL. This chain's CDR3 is CASSPQILYQGNKETQYF. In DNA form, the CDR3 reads TGCGCCAGCAGCCCCCAGATCCTATACCAGGGAAACAAAGAGACCCAGTACTTC.

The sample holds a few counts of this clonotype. CDR3 in amino acids: CAWISGTSGDPLYEQFF. As DNA, the CDR3 is TGTGCCTGGATATCGGGGACTAGCGGGGACCCTTTGTATGAGCAGTTCTTC. This chain uses TRBV30 with TRBJ2-1; 13 bases fit TRBD2. V dropped 4 bases and J dropped 8; count of bases not matched to a gene: 14. Germline lookup yields CDR1 GTSNPN and CDR2 SVGIG (reference sequence). This CDR3 is 17 amino acids long.

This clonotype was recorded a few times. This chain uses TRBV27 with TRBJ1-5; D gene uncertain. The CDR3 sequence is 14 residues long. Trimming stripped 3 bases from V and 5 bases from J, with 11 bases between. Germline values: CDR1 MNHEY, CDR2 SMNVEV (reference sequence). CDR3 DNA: TGTGCCAGCAGTTTTTACGGGAAAGATCAGCCCCAGCATTTT. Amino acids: CASSFYGKDQPQHF.